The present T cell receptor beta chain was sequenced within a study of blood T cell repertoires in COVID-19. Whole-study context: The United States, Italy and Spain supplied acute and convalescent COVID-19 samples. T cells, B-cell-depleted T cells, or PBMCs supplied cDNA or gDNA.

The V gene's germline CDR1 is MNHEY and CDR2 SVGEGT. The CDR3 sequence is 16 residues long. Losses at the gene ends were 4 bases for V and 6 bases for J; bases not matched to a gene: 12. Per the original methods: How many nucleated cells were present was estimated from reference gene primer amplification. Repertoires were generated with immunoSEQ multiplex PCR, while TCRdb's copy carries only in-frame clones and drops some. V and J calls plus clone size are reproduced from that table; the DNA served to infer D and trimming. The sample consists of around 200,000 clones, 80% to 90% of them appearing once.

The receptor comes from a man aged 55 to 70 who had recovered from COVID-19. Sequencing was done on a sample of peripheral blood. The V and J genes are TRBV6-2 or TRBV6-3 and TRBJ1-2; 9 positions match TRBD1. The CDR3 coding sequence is TGTGCCAGCAGTTTACAAACAGGGGGCGCCGAGGATGGCTACACCTTC. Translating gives CASSLQTGGAEDGYTF.